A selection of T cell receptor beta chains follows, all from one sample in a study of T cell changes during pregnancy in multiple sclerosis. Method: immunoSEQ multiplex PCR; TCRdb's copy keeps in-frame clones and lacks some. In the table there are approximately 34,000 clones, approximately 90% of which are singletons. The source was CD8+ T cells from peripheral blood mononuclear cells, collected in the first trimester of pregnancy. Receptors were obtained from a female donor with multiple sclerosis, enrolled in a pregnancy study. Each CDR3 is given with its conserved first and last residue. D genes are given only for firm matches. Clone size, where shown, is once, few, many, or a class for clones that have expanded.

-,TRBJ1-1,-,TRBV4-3,CASSQEGGPNTEAFF,TGCGCCAGCAGCCAAGAAGGGGGACCTAACACTGAAGCTTTCTTT
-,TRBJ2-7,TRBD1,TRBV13,CASSNAGTGASYEQYF,TGTGCCAGCAGCAACGCCGGGACAGGGGCCTCCTACGAGCAGTACTTC
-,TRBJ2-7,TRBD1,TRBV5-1,CASSSHRDSRYEQYF,TGCGCCAGCAGCTCCCACCGGGACAGCCGCTACGAGCAGTACTTC
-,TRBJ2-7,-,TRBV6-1,CASSEGRVHEQYF,TGTGCCAGCAGTGAGGGCAGGGTCCACGAGCAGTACTTC
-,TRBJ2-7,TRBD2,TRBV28,CASSLYGGSSYEQYF,TGTGCCAGCAGTTTATACGGCGGGAGTTCCTACGAGCAGTACTTC
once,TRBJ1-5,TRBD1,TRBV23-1,CASSSTGTGNTPAHQPQHF,TGCGCCAGCAGCAGCACCGGGACAGGGAATACCCCAGCCCATCAGCCCCAGCATTTT
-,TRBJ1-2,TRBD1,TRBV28,CASSAGQGANGYTF,TGTGCCAGCAGTGCCGGACAGGGGGCAAATGGCTACACCTTC
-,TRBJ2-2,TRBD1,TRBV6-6,CASRDRGSGGELFF,TGTGCCAGCAGGGACAGGGGCAGTGGCGGGGAGCTGTTTTTT
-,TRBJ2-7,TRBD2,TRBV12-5,CASGLVRTGLARLEQYF,TGTGCTAGTGGTTTGGTACGAACAGGACTAGCCCGTTTAGAGCAGTACTTC
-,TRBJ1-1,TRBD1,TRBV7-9,CASSPRDRGADTEAFF,TGTGCCAGCAGCCCCCGGGACAGGGGGGCCGACACTGAAGCTTTCTTT
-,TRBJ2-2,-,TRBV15,CATSRARDNTGELFF,TGTGCCACCAGCAGAGCACGGGATAACACCGGGGAGCTGTTTTTT
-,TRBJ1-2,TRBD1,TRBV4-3,CASSQGPLTGGGYTF,TGCGCCAGCAGCCAAGGCCCTTTGACAGGGGGAGGCTACACCTTC
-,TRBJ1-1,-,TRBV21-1,CASSAGQMNTEAFF,TGTGCCAGCAGCGCGGGACAGATGAACACTGAAGCTTTCTTT
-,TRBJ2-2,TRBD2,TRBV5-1,CASSLRSGTSGPNTGELFF,TGCGCCAGCAGCTTACGATCCGGGACTAGCGGACCGAACACCGGGGAGCTGTTTTTT
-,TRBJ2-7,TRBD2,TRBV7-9,CASSASGSFTEQYF,TGTGCCAGCAGCGCCAGCGGGAGTTTTACCGAGCAGTACTTC
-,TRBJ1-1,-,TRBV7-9,CASSYRAGLNTEAFF,TGTGCCAGCAGCTATAGGGCAGGGTTGAACACTGAAGCTTTCTTT
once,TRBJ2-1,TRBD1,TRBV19,CASSKGTGRYNEQFF,TGTGCCAGTAGTAAGGGGACAGGGCGCTACAATGAGCAGTTCTTC
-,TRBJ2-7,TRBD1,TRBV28,CASSFRFAGTGFYEQYF,TGTGCCAGCAGTTTCAGATTTGCCGGGACAGGATTCTACGAGCAGTACTTC
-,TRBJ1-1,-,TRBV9,CASSGGHTEAFF,TGTGCCAGCAGCGGAGGGCACACTGAAGCTTTCTTT
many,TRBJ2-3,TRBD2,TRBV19,CASSILSGRGSEDTQYF,TGTGCCAGTAGTATCCTTAGCGGGCGGGGGTCGGAGGATACGCAGTATTTT
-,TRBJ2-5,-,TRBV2,CASSESGLQETQYF,TGTGCCAGCAGTGAGTCAGGGTTACAAGAGACCCAGTACTTC
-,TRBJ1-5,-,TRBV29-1,CSVEEVGGPQHF,TGCAGCGTTGAGGAGGTGGGAGGGCCCCAGCATTTT
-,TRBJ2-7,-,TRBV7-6,CASSKSGGHRAFNEQYF,TGTGCCAGCAGCAAAAGCGGAGGCCACAGGGCGTTTAACGAGCAGTACTTC
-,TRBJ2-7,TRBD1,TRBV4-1,CASSQLTGGFYEQYF,TGCGCCAGCAGCCAATTGACAGGGGGGTTTTACGAGCAGTACTTC
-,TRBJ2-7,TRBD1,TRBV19,CASSQPRTGESYEQYF,TGTGCCAGTAGTCAACCCCGGACAGGAGAATCCTACGAGCAGTACTTC
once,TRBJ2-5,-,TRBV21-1,CASSPGGGPGDGGEETQYF,TGTGCCAGCAGCCCGGGCGGGGGTCCTGGTGATGGGGGGGAAGAGACCCAGTACTTC
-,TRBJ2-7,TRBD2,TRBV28,CASSPGLADAYEQYF,TGTGCCAGCAGTCCGGGACTAGCGGACGCCTACGAGCAGTACTTC
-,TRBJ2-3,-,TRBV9,CASSVEQSPSTDTQYF,TGTGCCAGCAGCGTAGAACAGAGCCCTAGCACAGATACGCAGTATTTT
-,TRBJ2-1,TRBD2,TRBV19,CASQREGVNEQFF,TGTGCCAGTCAGCGGGAGGGGGTGAATGAGCAGTTCTTC
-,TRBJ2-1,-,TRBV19,CASSISPYEQFF,TGTGCCAGTAGTATATCCCCCTATGAGCAGTTCTTC
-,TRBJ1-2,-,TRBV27,CASSSGDYGYTF,TGTGCCAGCAGTTCCGGGGACTATGGCTACACCTTC
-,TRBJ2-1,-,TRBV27,CASSLRSSEQFF,TGTGCCAGCAGTTTACGGTCCTCTGAGCAGTTCTTC
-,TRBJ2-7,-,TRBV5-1,CASSFDNYEQYF,TGCGCCAGCAGCTTTGACAACTACGAGCAGTACTTC
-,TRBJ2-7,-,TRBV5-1,CASSMTGPSYEQYF,TGCGCCAGCAGTATGACAGGACCCTCCTACGAGCAGTACTTC
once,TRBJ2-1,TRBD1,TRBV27,CASSLGTDYNEQFF,TGTGCCAGCAGTTTGGGGACAGACTACAATGAGCAGTTCTTC
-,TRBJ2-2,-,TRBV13,CASSSEEDTGELFF,TGTGCCAGCAGCTCCGAGGAAGACACCGGGGAGCTGTTTTTT
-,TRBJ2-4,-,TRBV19,CASSREGHTDIQYF,TGTGCCAGTAGTAGAGAGGGACACACGGACATTCAGTACTTC
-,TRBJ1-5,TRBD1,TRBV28,CASSHPGQGRHNQPQHF,TGTGCCAGCAGTCATCCAGGACAGGGACGACATAATCAGCCCCAGCATTTT
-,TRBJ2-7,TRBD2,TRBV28,CASSLLAGAFEQYF,TGTGCCAGCAGCTTACTAGCGGGAGCTTTCGAGCAGTACTTC
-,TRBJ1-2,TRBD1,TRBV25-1,CASSGLDRGMTNYGYTF,TGTGCCAGCAGTGGCTTGGACAGGGGGATGACTAACTATGGCTACACCTTC
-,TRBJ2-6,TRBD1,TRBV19,CASSMWTGFSSGANVLTF,TGTGCCAGTAGTATGTGGACAGGCTTTAGTTCTGGGGCCAACGTCCTGACTTTC
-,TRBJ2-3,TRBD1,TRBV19,CASRDRDERGGTDTQYF,TGTGCCAGTAGGGACAGGGATGAGAGGGGTGGGACAGATACGCAGTATTTT
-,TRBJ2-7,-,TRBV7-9,CASTADYEQYF,TGTGCCAGCACGGCGGACTACGAGCAGTACTTC
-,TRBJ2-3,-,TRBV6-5,CASSGGEERDTQYF,TGTGCCAGCAGTGGCGGGGAAGAGCGGGATACGCAGTATTTT
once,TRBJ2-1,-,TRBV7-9,CASSLSASRTKYNEQFF,TGTGCCAGCAGCTTAAGTGCCTCGCGGACTAAATACAATGAGCAGTTCTTC
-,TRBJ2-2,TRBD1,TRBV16,CASSQTRPGTGVTGELFF,TGTGCCAGCAGCCAAACCAGGCCGGGGACAGGGGTCACCGGGGAGCTGTTTTTT
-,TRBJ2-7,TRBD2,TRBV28,CASSIGAGAYEQYF,TGTGCCAGCAGTATTGGCGCGGGAGCCTACGAGCAGTACTTC
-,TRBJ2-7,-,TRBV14,CASSRYVGAMNEQYF,TGTGCCAGCAGCCGGTACGTGGGGGCGATGAACGAGCAGTACTTC
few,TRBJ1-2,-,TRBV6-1,CASSRGWGDGYTF,TGTGCCAGCAGCCGCGGATGGGGGGATGGCTACACCTTC